Listed here is a single TCR beta chain. The sample is drawn from a study of blood T cell repertoires in COVID-19. Study-level background: Sources were T cells, B-cell-depleted T cells, or PBMCs; the material itself was cDNA or gDNA.

Assay: immunoSEQ multiplex PCR; the TCRdb copy retains only in-frame clones and omits some. The table includes approximately 210,000 clones, approximately 80% detected once. Across roughly 25 US areas, participants ranged in age from 18 to 89 years. Participants' reported clinical history set cohort assignment. The clonotype comes from a man aged 30-40 years with acute COVID-19. Sequencing was performed on PBMCs or T cells enriched from blood (not recorded which).

For the CDR3, the DNA is TGTGCCAGCAGCTTGGATCGGACAGGGGGGTACGAGCAGTACTTC. Translated, it gives CASSLDRTGGYEQYF. The chain links TRBV7-9 to TRBJ2-7, with 10 nucleotides matching TRBD1. This CDR3 region has 15 residues. CDR1 is SEHNR and CDR2 is FQNEAQ in the germline V gene (reference sequence). V lost 3 bases to trimming and J lost 4 bases; unmatched junction nucleotides: 6.